Described below is a single T cell receptor beta chain sequence and its context. Its antigen target is currently unknown. Base quality data are lacking; no much larger clone is found one base away. The donors were included in the validation cohort of over a hundred subjects, a group kept apart from the 666-subject first cohort. This record comes from a study of cytomegalovirus exposure and HLA in healthy donors (dated 2017 in TCRdb). At the level of the whole study: A later analysis indicated that the 95 to 150 validation repertoires were generated on the platform also employed for the roughly 730 repertoires of the first cohort. Besides the first cohort of 666 subjects, a separate validation cohort made up of about 120 different subjects was used. The study aimed to test whether cataloging public T cell receptors could reveal signatures of past pathogen exposure. High-throughput TCR immunosequencing, statistical association of individual TCRs with disease status, and machine learning were combined to predict cytomegalovirus infection status. Paper-wide results and their limitations: A later analysis found that TCRs clustered in the first cohort also tended to co-occur in the 120 validation repertoires, with 94% of cluster scores above 0. A later analysis lacked HLA typing for the validation cohort, so it scored co-occurrence in that cohort across all 110 or so repertoires. Three of the identified cytomegalovirus-associated TCR beta chains were confirmed in vitro to be specific for cytomegalovirus antigens. The study listed approximately 150 TCR beta chains as associated with cytomegalovirus. Cytomegalovirus status was reported to be diagnosed by the classifier with high specificity and sensitivity in both the original and validation cohorts. Most TCR sequences were observed very rarely across donors, whereas some public TCRs were present in many individuals. The authors suggested that the approach could potentially be generalized to other disease states and immunological phenotypes.

The junction shows trimming of 0 bases on V and 2 bases on J, plus 8 bases between the germline ends. Reading from cysteine to phenylalanine, the CDR3 counts 14 amino acids. The sequence is cut down to CDR3 DNA, 42 bases in frame from base 1. From the germline V gene, CDR1 is MNHEY and CDR2 is SVGAGI. Libraries came from the immunoSEQ multiplex PCR assay. The published analysis was carried out like this. A statistical classification framework was developed to diagnose cytomegalovirus status using the catalog of TCR beta chain sequences. Not all clones reach the TCRdb copy of this immuneACCESS table, which keeps in-frame sequences only. Checked studies attribute under half of the gap to unresolved V genes and leave the rest unexplained. V and J calls and clone size are copied from that table; D and trimming were computed from the DNA. A total of 110,000 to 150,000 clones appear in this sample, about 94% of them only once. Jointly, the top ten make up less than 2% of the sample.

The sequencing sample was made of PBMCs. The chain is encoded by TRBV6-5 joined to TRBJ2-7; the D gene cannot be named for sure. The clonotype comes from a man aged 18 to 29 in good health and CMV-seropositive. The DNA sequence is TGTGCCAGCAGTTACTCGACTGCTACCTACGAGCAGTACTTC. Its coded protein is CASSYSTATYEQYF.